Following are 9 T cell receptor beta chains from one sample sequenced in a study of blood T cell repertoires in COVID-19. Profiled with immunoSEQ multiplex PCR; TCRdb holds only in-frame clones, not every one. The profile covers 100,000 to 110,000 clones, with about 89% appearing a single time and roughly 1.9% taken by the ten largest. The sequenced material came from peripheral blood. The receptor source for this set is a man between 50 and 59 years old with active COVID-19.

The chain uses TRBV7-9 and TRBJ2-2, with D uncertain. Germline assignment: CDR1 SEHNR and CDR2 FQNEAQ (reference sequence). Trimming shortened V by 5 bases and J by 4 bases, and 8 bases separated the two germline ends. The CDR3 covers 13 residues. The DNA of the CDR3 is TGTGCCAGCAGCCTTCGCGTCACCGGGGAGCTGTTTTTT. This sequence encodes CASSLRVTGELFF.

This clone occurred once. Here the CDR3 reads CASSRTGPGGSYNEQFF. The DNA of the CDR3 is TGTGCCAGCTCACGCACAGGGCCTGGCGGATCCTACAATGAGCAGTTCTTC. The J gene is TRBJ2-1, the V gene TRBV18; a possible D gene is TRBD1 (6 bases). The CDR3 extends over 17 amino acids. Germline V gene sequence: CDR1 KGHSH, CDR2 LQKENI. The V and J ends lost 4 bases and 1 base respectively, with 17 bases between them.

The chain recombines TRBV7-7 with TRBJ2-7; TRBD1 might be the D (6 bases). Germline CDR1 and CDR2: SSHAT and FNYEAQ (reference sequence). The length of the CDR3 is 16 residues. Deletions cut 0 bases from V and 3 bases from J, with 15 bases between. The CDR3 region has the DNA TGTGCCAGCAGCTTAGCGCTATGGGACAACGACTACGAGCAGTACGTC. It yields the protein CASSLALWDNDYEQYV.

This clone was seen only once. V gene TRBV20-1 combines with J gene TRBJ2-7; TRBD1 might be the D (6 bases). The CDR3 sequence is 14 residues long. The V gene lost 3 bases and the J gene lost 2 bases, with 14 bases spanning the gap. CDR1 and CDR2 (germline): DFQATT, SNEGSKA (reference sequence). CDR3 in DNA: TGCAGTGCTAGTCTCACAGGGTTACCCTACGAGCAGTACTTC. Protein product: CSASLTGLPYEQYF.

The J gene is TRBJ2-7, the V gene TRBV3-1 (or the pseudogene TRBV3-2), with 12 positions matching TRBD1. Unmatched junction bases numbered 5, after V lost 6 bases and J lost 2 bases. The CDR3 extends over 15 amino acids. CDR1 is LGHDT and CDR2 is YNNKEL in the germline V gene (reference sequence). CDR3 nucleotides: TGTGCCAGCAGTGGGACAGGGGGCCTTACCTACGAGCAGTACTTC. The encoded protein is CASSGTGGLTYEQYF.

V usage is TRBV14 and J usage is TRBJ2-3; 12 nucleotides match TRBD2. CDR1 SGHDN and CDR2 FVKESK come from the germline V gene. V was clipped by 0 bases and J by 5 bases; unmatched bases: 12. The CDR3 extends over 19 amino acids. In DNA, the CDR3 is TGTGCCAGCAGCCAAGATCATAGGACTAGCGGGATATCGGGAGATACGCAGTATTTT. It encodes CASSQDHRTSGISGDTQYF.

The rearrangement uses TRBV5-1 and TRBJ2-2, with D possibly TRBD1 on 6 matching bases. Germline V gives CDR1 SGHRS, CDR2 YFSETQ. Trimming stripped 0 bases from V and 3 bases from J, with 12 bases between. The CDR3 sequence is 16 residues long. Here the CDR3 reads CASSLGGGEDTGELFF. The CDR3 nucleotides are TGCGCCAGCAGCTTGGGAGGGGGAGAGGACACCGGGGAGCTGTTTTTT.

CDR3 DNA sequence: TGTGCCAGCAGCGCACAGACAGATATCTATGGCTACACCTTC. Translated: CASSAQTDIYGYTF. The rearrangement joins TRBV9 to TRBJ1-2; D possibly corresponds to TRBD1 (5 bases). The CDR3 sequence is 14 residues long. V was shortened by 3 bases and J by 4 bases, with 13 bases between the two germline ends. Germline lookup yields CDR1 SGDLS and CDR2 YYNGEE.

The chain is built from TRBV2 and TRBJ2-4, with D possibly TRBD1 on 6 matching bases. The V end was cut by 6 bases, the J end by 0 bases, with 9 bases between. CDR3 length equals 14 residues. Looked up from germline, CDR1 is SNHLY and CDR2 is FYNNEI. The CDR3 coding sequence is TGTGCCAGCAGACAGGGCCTAGCCAAAAACATTCAGTACTTC. Translated, it gives CASRQGLAKNIQYF.